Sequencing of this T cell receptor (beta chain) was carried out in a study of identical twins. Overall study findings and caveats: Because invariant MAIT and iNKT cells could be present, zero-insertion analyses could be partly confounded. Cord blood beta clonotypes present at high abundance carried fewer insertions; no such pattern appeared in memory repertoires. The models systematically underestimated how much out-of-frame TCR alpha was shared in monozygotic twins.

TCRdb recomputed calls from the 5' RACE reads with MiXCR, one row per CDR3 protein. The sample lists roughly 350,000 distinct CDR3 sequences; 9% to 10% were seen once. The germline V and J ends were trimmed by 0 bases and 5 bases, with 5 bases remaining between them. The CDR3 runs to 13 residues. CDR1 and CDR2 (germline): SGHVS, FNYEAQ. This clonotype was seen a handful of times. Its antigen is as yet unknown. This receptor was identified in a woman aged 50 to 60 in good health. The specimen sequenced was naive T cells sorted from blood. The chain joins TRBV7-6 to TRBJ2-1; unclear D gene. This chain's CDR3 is CASSLAFNNEQFF. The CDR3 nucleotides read TGTGCCAGCAGCTTAGCATTTAACAATGAGCAGTTCTTC.